This T cell receptor (beta chain) was sequenced during a study of preoperative IRX-2 immunotherapy in early breast cancer. The assay was immunoSEQ multiplex PCR, and TCRdb's table has in-frame clones only and misses some. The data hold about 62,000 clones, with approximately 94% observed a single time. The CDR3 runs to 16 residues. Germline V gene data show CDR1 as MNHEY and CDR2 as SMNVEV (reference sequence). The trim removed 1 base at V and 8 bases at J, leaving 14 bases unmatched. As to treatment: preoperative locoregional IRX-2 cytokine immunotherapy. Patients received preoperative, locoregional IRX-2 cytokine immunotherapy in a phase Ib study.

The J gene is TRBJ2-7, the V gene TRBV27; 7 bases align to TRBD1. The specimen was collected from a patient treated with IRX-2 immunotherapy. The clonotype was recovered from a human donor with breast cancer. CDR3 sequence: CASSLWVGGKETKQYF. The DNA for the CDR3 is TGTGCCAGCAGTTTATGGGTAGGGGGCAAAGAAACCAAGCAGTACTTC.